This T cell receptor beta chain emerged from a study of blood T cell repertoires in COVID-19. Assay used: immunoSEQ multiplex PCR; TCRdb lists only in-frame clones, some missing. The data contain almost 350,000 clones, about nine tenths of them singletons. V was cut by 6 bases and J by 5 bases, with 6 bases left in between. The germline V gene has CDR1 KGHDR and CDR2 SFDVKD. The CDR3 totals 11 residues. This clonotype originated in a woman in her twenties or thirties who had been exposed to COVID-19. Material: PBMCs or T cells enriched from blood (not recorded which). This chain links TRBV24-1 with TRBJ1-2; no clear D. The CDR3 nucleotides are TGTGCCACCAGTCGGTTGTATGGCTACACCTTC. The encoded protein is CATSRLYGYTF.